The 32 T cell receptor beta chains below were found in one sample sequenced in a study of T-cell memory formation after mild COVID-19. TCRdb recomputed calls from the 5' RACE reads with MiXCR, one row per CDR3 protein. The repertoire has approximately 440,000 distinct CDR3 sequences, about 20% of them found once; the top ten carry roughly 8%. Source material: PBMCs or a T cell subset sorted from them (not recorded which). The receptors were sampled from an adult woman who had mild COVID-19 (a few samples of this study predate the infection). Cell type and time point are not known.

The CDR3 DNA is TGTGCCAGCAGCTCGACCCGGAGGGGGCAAGAGACCCAGTACTTC. It is translated as CASSSTRRGQETQYF. The gene calls are TRBV7-3 and TRBJ2-5; D is tentatively TRBD1 or TRBD2 (6 bases each). The ends were cut back, 4 bases at V and 2 bases at J, with 14 bases in the middle. CDR3 length: 15 amino acids. In germline, CDR1 is SGHTA, CDR2 FQGTGA.

In this sample, this clonotype turned up a few times. As DNA, the CDR3 is TGTGCCATCAAGGTGGACGATAATTCACCCCTCCACTTT. Protein sequence: CAIKVDDNSPLHF. This chain joins TRBV10-3 and TRBJ1-6; D gene ambiguous. This CDR3 region has 13 residues. Germline V gives CDR1 ENHRY, CDR2 SYGVKD. The V gene lost 7 bases and the J gene lost 5 bases, with 9 bases spanning the gap.

The chain couples TRBV3-1 to TRBJ2-5; D remains ambiguous. The CDR3 has 13 amino acids. With 6 bases removed from V and 1 base from J, the gap between germline ends came to 9 bases. In germline, CDR1 is LGHDT, CDR2 YNNKEL (reference sequence). DNA for the CDR3: TGTGCCAGCAGGCCAGATACCCAAGAGACCCAGTACTTC. Amino acid sequence: CASRPDTQETQYF.

This clonotype was detected only a few times. Here the CDR3 DNA reads TGTGCCAGCAGCCTCGGGACCAGGGCCGGGGAGCTGTTTTTT. Translating it yields CASSLGTRAGELFF. The chain combines TRBV3-1 with TRBJ2-2; D assignment may be TRBD1 or TRBD2 (5 bases each). The CDR3 covers 14 residues. CDR1 and CDR2 from the germline V gene are LGHDT and YNNKEL (reference sequence). V gave up 4 bases and J gave up 6 bases, with 12 bases separating them. The full variable domain, rest sourced from reference TRBV3-1 and TRBJ2-2, is DTAVSQTPKYLVTQMGNDKSIKCEQNLGHDTMYWYKQDSKKFLKIMFSYNNKELIINETVPNRFSPKSPDKAHLNLHINSLELGDSAVYFCASSLGTRAGELFFGEGSRLTVL.

V gene TRBV20-1 combines with J gene TRBJ2-5; perhaps TRBD1 as D (6 bases). The CDR3 contains 14 residues. V was trimmed by 5 bases and J by 0 bases, leaving 13 bases between them. The V gene's germline CDR1 is DFQATT and CDR2 SNEGSKA (reference sequence). The chain's CDR3 is CSAFSGAYQETQYF. CDR3 in DNA: TGCAGTGCTTTTTCAGGGGCGTACCAAGAGACCCAGTACTTC.

V gene TRBV7-9 combines with J gene TRBJ1-2, with a weak D call TRBD1 (5 bases). V dropped 4 bases and J dropped 9 bases, with 15 bases sitting between them. Germline V lookup: CDR1 SEHNR, CDR2 FQNEAQ (reference sequence). The CDR3 totals 13 residues. CDR3 DNA: TGTGCCAGCAGCTCTACTTGGGGGAATAGCTACACCTTC. Protein product: CASSSTWGNSYTF.

In its sample, this clonotype was seen a few times. The genes are TRBV29-1 and TRBJ2-7; 7 bases are shared with TRBD1. CDR1 SQVTM and CDR2 ANQGSEA come from the germline V gene. V lost 5 bases, J lost 2 bases, and 9 bases stayed unmatched. The CDR3 is made up of 14 amino acids. The CDR3 loop is CSVHQGVGTYEQYF. The CDR3 coding sequence is TGCAGCGTTCATCAGGGGGTGGGAACCTACGAGCAGTACTTC.

This chain connects TRBV11-2 to TRBJ2-3; weak D call: TRBD1 (5 bases). The germline CDR1 and CDR2 sequences are SGHAT and FQNNGV. The CDR3 contains 15 residues. Between the trimmed V and J ends, which lost 1 base and 0 bases, there was a span of 8 bases. This CDR3 is CASSLATASTDTQYF. For the CDR3, the DNA is TGTGCCAGCAGCTTAGCGACAGCTAGCACAGATACGCAGTATTTT. The full variable domain, with the rest looked up from reference TRBV11-2 and TRBJ2-3, is EAGVAQSPRYKIIEKRQSVAFWCNPISGHATLYWYQQILGQGPKLLIQFQNNGVVDDSQLPKDRFSAERLKGVDSTLKIQPAKLEDSAVYLCASSLATASTDTQYFGPGTRLTVL.

J is TRBJ1-2 and V is TRBV2; D possibly corresponds to TRBD1 (6 bases). This CDR3 has 13 amino acids. Trimming shortened V by 8 bases and J by 5 bases, and 15 bases separated the two germline ends. Germline V gene data show CDR1 as SNHLY and CDR2 as FYNNEI. The CDR3: CASGDRIGYGYTF. CDR3 DNA sequence: TGTGCCAGCGGAGACAGGATAGGGTATGGCTACACCTTC.

The chain has TRBV21-1 and TRBJ2-5; the table's D call, TRBD2, was not checked against the DNA. TRBV21-1 constitutes a pseudogene. The CDR3 loop spans 15 amino acids. The CDR3 nucleotides read TGTGCCAGCCTACAAAGGGCTCCGAGAGGGGAGACCCAGTACTTC. Translating gives CASLQRAPRGETQYF.

This clonotype turned up a few times. The rearrangement joins TRBV5-4 to TRBJ1-2, with 7 bases fitting TRBD1. Germline assignment: CDR1 SGHNT and CDR2 YYREEE (reference sequence). This CDR3 has 15 amino acids. The V and J ends lost 6 bases and 4 bases, in that order; junction bases with no gene match: 12. CDR3 DNA: TGTGCCAGCACCCCCTCGACAGGGCTGGCCTATGGCTACACCTTC. It is translated as CASTPSTGLAYGYTF.

The rearrangement uses TRBV12-3 or TRBV12-4 and TRBJ1-2; 9 positions match TRBD1. The CDR3 is 13 amino acids. Trimming at V came to 2 bases and at J to 6 bases, leaving 1 base not matched to a gene. The DNA for the CDR3 is TGTGCCAGCAGTTTAAGGACAGGGGATGGCTACACCTTC. Amino acid sequence: CASSLRTGDGYTF.

This rearrangement joins TRBV20-1 to TRBJ2-7; 7 positions match TRBD1. This CDR3 spans 13 amino acids. The V and J ends lost 0 bases and 2 bases, in that order; junction bases with no gene match: 1. Germline assignment: CDR1 DFQATT and CDR2 SNEGSKA (reference sequence). CDR3 sequence (DNA): TGCAGTGCTAGAGACGGGACAGCCTACGAGCAGTACTTC. Translated: CSARDGTAYEQYF.

The table lists this clonotype with a few counts. DNA of the CDR3: TGTGCCAGCAGTTACTTGGTGAGGGAAGACAGGGTTGACTATGGCTACACCTTC. Translated: CASSYLVREDRVDYGYTF. V gene TRBV6-5 combines with J gene TRBJ1-2; the match to TRBD1 covers 7 bases. This CDR3 contains 18 residues. V lost 1 base, J lost 3 bases, and 14 bases stayed unmatched. Germline V gene data show CDR1 as MNHEY and CDR2 as SVGAGI.

The rearrangement joins TRBV3-1 to TRBJ2-3; D gene unclear. The CDR3 has 12 amino acids. V was clipped by 3 bases and J by 6 bases, with 7 bases between them. Per the germline V gene, CDR1 is LGHDT and CDR2 is YNNKEL (reference sequence). The CDR3 DNA follows: TGTGCCAGCAGCCAGGCAGTGGATACGCAGTATTTT. It specifies CASSQAVDTQYF.

The gene calls are TRBV5-1 and TRBJ2-7; either TRBD1 or TRBD2 may supply D (5 bases each). Trimming cost V 5 bases and J 2 bases, with 8 bases left between them. Germline lookup yields CDR1 SGHRS and CDR2 YFSETQ. CDR3 length: 12 residues. CDR3 sequence (DNA): TGCGCCAGCAGGGGGGAAGCCTACGAGCAGTACTTC. It is translated as CASRGEAYEQYF.

This sequence joins TRBV18 and TRBJ2-5; D may be TRBD2 (5 bases). Trimming stripped 4 bases from V and 5 bases from J, with 14 bases between. The CDR3 covers 14 residues. Germline CDR1 is KGHSH and CDR2 is LQKENI. The CDR3 nucleotides read TGTGCCAGCTCACAGGGAGCTATTCGGGAGACCCAGTACTTC. This codes for CASSQGAIRETQYF. Combining the CDR3 with reference TRBV18 and TRBJ2-5 gives the whole variable domain NAGVMQNPRHLVRRRGQEARLRCSPMKGHSHVYWYRQLPEEGLKFMVYLQKENIIDESGMPKERFSAEFPKEGPSILRIQQVVRGDSAAYFCASSQGAIRETQYFGPGTRLLVL.

This rearrangement joins TRBV3-1 to TRBJ1-3; D remains ambiguous. CDR1 and CDR2 from the germline V gene are LGHDT and YNNKEL (reference sequence). Between the trimmed V and J ends, which lost 1 base and 8 bases, there was a span of 9 bases. This CDR3 is built from 13 residues. DNA of the CDR3: TGTGCCAGCAGCCAAGTCAGCTTCCACACCATATATTTT. Translated: CASSQVSFHTIYF. The whole variable domain, filled in from reference TRBV3-1 and TRBJ1-3, reads DTAVSQTPKYLVTQMGNDKSIKCEQNLGHDTMYWYKQDSKKFLKIMFSYNNKELIINETVPNRFSPKSPDKAHLNLHINSLELGDSAVYFCASSQVSFHTIYFGEGSWLTVV.

This clonotype was found a few times. The V and J genes are TRBV9 and TRBJ2-2; possibly TRBD1 or TRBD2 for D (5 bases each). The germline CDR1 and CDR2 sequences are SGDLS and YYNGEE. The germline V and J ends were trimmed by 0 bases and 7 bases, with 10 bases remaining between them. This CDR3 contains 14 residues. The CDR3 DNA reads TGTGCCAGCAGCGTAGGTAGGGACCGCGGGGAGCTGTTTTTT. This gives the protein CASSVGRDRGELFF.

The chain is built from TRBV7-9 and TRBJ1-1; tentative D call: TRBD1 (6 bases). Trimming shortened V by 2 bases and J by 0 bases, and 10 bases separated the two germline ends. CDR1 and CDR2 (germline): SEHNR, FQNEAQ (reference sequence). The CDR3 spans 15 residues. The CDR3 here is CASSLFGGVNTEAFF. The DNA of the CDR3 is TGTGCCAGCAGCTTATTTGGGGGCGTGAACACTGAAGCTTTCTTT.

There are a few counts of this clonotype. In DNA, the CDR3 is TGTGCCAGCAGCTTAACCGCTGTAGGGGAAGGCTACACCTTC. It is translated as CASSLTAVGEGYTF. This chain links TRBV7-9 with TRBJ1-2; possibly TRBD1 for D (5 bases). In germline, CDR1 is SEHNR, CDR2 FQNEAQ (reference sequence). V was pared by 2 bases and J by 8 bases, with 15 bases between. The CDR3 totals 14 residues.

This clonotype was seen a few times. The rearrangement joins TRBV11-3 to TRBJ2-1; TRBD2 might be the D (6 bases). The CDR3 totals 16 residues. Trimming pared 1 base from V and 9 bases from J, leaving 19 bases between. Per germline, CDR1 SGHNT and CDR2 YENEEA. The CDR3 region has the DNA TGTGCCAGCAGCTTAGGATCTATAGCGGACCTCCCTGAGCAGTTCTTC. It translates to CASSLGSIADLPEQFF.

The rearrangement joins TRBV7-9 to TRBJ2-1; no definite D call. CDR3 length: 15 amino acids. Trimming shortened V by 1 base and J by 1 base, and 8 bases separated the two germline ends. In germline, CDR1 is SEHNR, CDR2 FQNEAQ (reference sequence). Written as DNA, the CDR3 is TGTGCCAGCAGCTTAGGATTCCCGTCCTACAATGAGCAGTTCTTC. This gives the protein CASSLGFPSYNEQFF. Combining the CDR3 with reference TRBV7-9 and TRBJ2-1 gives the whole variable domain DTGVSQNPRHKITKRGQNVTFRCDPISEHNRLYWYRQTLGQGPEFLTYFQNEAQLEKSRLLSDRFSAERPKGSFSTLEIQRTEQGDSAMYLCASSLGFPSYNEQFFGPGTRLTVL.

This clonotype was recorded many times. The genes are TRBV20-1 and TRBJ2-7; D is perhaps TRBD2 (6 bases). The CDR3 is 14 amino acids. The germline V and J ends were trimmed by 5 bases and 7 bases, with 21 bases remaining between them. Germline assignment: CDR1 DFQATT and CDR2 SNEGSKA (reference sequence). The CDR3 here is CSAQYRGPAGEQYF. The CDR3, as DNA: TGCAGTGCTCAATACCGGGGCCCGGCGGGAGAGCAGTACTTC.

This clonotype was observed a few times. The chain joins TRBV3-1 to TRBJ2-5; 9 bases are shared with TRBD2. Looked up from germline, CDR1 is LGHDT and CDR2 is YNNKEL (reference sequence). The trim removed 3 bases at V and 1 base at J, leaving 3 bases unmatched. CDR3 size: 15 residues. CDR3 DNA: TGTGCCAGCAGCCATAGCGGGAGCCCCCAAGAGACCCAGTACTTC. It translates to CASSHSGSPQETQYF.

This clonotype was seen at least ten times. The CDR3, as DNA: TGCAGTGCCTACCTAGCGGGAGTCGACCATGAGCAGTTCTTC. This gives the protein CSAYLAGVDHEQFF. The chain has TRBV20-1 and TRBJ2-1, with 10 bases aligning to TRBD2. This CDR3 has 14 amino acids. Trimming cost V 6 bases and J 8 bases; bases outside gene matches: 10. Per germline, CDR1 DFQATT and CDR2 SNEGSKA (reference sequence).

J is TRBJ2-7 and V is TRBV3-1; TRBD2 matches 8 bases. CDR3 size: 14 residues. V shed 5 bases and J 5 bases; nucleotides not matched to a gene: 8. CDR1 is LGHDT, CDR2 YNNKEL, per germline (reference sequence). CDR3 DNA: TGTGCCAGCAGCGATGCCGGGACTAGTAACGAGCAGTACTTC. It codes for CASSDAGTSNEQYF.

This clonotype was found many times. The genes are TRBV7-7 and TRBJ2-7, with a possible D match to TRBD2 (6 bases). V gave up 2 bases and J gave up 6 bases, with 8 bases separating them. The CDR3 consists of 12 residues. Germline-derived CDR1 and CDR2 are SSHAT and FNYEAQ (reference sequence). DNA of the CDR3: TGTGCCAGCAGCTTACGGGGAGGCGAGCAGTACTTC. Protein: CASSLRGGEQYF.

This chain links TRBV10-3 with TRBJ1-2; D is ambiguous. This CDR3 is built from 12 residues. Germline assignment: CDR1 ENHRY and CDR2 SYGVKD. Trimming took off 2 bases at V and 8 bases at J, with 9 bases between the two ends. The CDR3 protein is CAISEPFRGYTF. DNA for the CDR3: TGTGCCATCAGTGAGCCATTTAGAGGCTACACCTTC.

V and J are TRBV5-1 and TRBJ2-7, with TRBD1 matching 7 bases. The CDR3 consists of 14 residues. V lost 6 bases to trimming and J lost 4 bases; unmatched junction nucleotides: 10. Germline V gives CDR1 SGHRS, CDR2 YFSETQ. The CDR3 loop reads CASKPGTENYEQYF. The CDR3 nucleotides read TGCGCCAGCAAACCCGGGACAGAAAATTACGAGCAGTACTTC.

There are a few counts of this clonotype. At one boundary the junction diverges from the germline segment, which might be a read error. The chain carries TRBV7-7 and TRBJ2-1; D gene unclear. Germline V gene sequence: CDR1 SSHAT, CDR2 FNYEAQ (reference sequence). This CDR3 region has 16 residues. The CDR3 region is CASSPVHSPSYNEQFF. CDR3 nucleotides: TGTGCTAGCAGTCCGGTCCACTCCCCCTCCTACAATGAGCAGTTCTTC. Full variable domain (rest looked up from reference TRBV7-7 and TRBJ2-1): GAGVSQSPRYKVTKRGQDVTLRCDPISSHATLYWYQQALGQGPEFLTYFNYEAQPDKSGLPSDRFSAERPEGSISTLTIQRTEQRDSAMYRCASSPVHSPSYNEQFFGPGTRLTVL.

The chain uses TRBV7-3 and TRBJ2-3; D possibly corresponds to TRBD2 (6 bases). The CDR3 contains 19 residues. The germline V gene encodes CDR1 SGHTA and CDR2 FQGTGA. Trimming pared 4 bases from V and 0 bases from J, leaving 23 bases between. The CDR3 coding sequence is TGTGCCAGCAGCTCGGGGTCTGGGGGGACCCACCGTAGCACAGATACGCAGTATTTT. Protein product: CASSSGSGGTHRSTDTQYF.